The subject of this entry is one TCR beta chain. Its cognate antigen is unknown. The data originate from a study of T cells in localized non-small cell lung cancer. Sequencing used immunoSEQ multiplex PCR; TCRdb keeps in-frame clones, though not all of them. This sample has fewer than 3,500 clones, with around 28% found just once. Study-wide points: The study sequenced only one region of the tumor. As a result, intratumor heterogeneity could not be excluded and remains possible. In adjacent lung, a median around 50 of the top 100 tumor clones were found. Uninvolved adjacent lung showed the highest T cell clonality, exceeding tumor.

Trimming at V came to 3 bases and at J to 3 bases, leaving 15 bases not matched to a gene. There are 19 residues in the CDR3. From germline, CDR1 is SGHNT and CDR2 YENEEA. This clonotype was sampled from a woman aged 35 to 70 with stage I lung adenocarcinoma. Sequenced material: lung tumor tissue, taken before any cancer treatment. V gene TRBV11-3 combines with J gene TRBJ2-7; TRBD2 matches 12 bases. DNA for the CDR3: TGTGCCAGCAGCTTCCTCGGACTAGCGGGATCCTTCCGACACTACGAGCAGTACTTC. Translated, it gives CASSFLGLAGSFRHYEQYF. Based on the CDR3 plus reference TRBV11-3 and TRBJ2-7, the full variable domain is EAGVVQSPRYKIIEKKQPVAFWCNPISGHNTLYWYLQNLGQGPELLIRYENEEAVDDSQLPKDRFSAERLKGVDSTLKIQPAELGDSAVYLCASSFLGLAGSFRHYEQYFGPGTRLTVT.